This T cell receptor beta chain is drawn from a study of blood T cell repertoires in COVID-19. At the level of the study: Specimens from acute and convalescent COVID-19 originated in the United States, Italy and Spain.

Sequencing was performed with immunoSEQ multiplex PCR; in TCRdb, only in-frame clones are kept and a portion is missing. The data hold approximately 57,000 clones, with more than 70% observed a single time. The CDR3 is made up of 14 amino acids. The ends were cut back, 4 bases at V and 2 bases at J, with 11 bases in the middle. The receptor was isolated from a man between 35 and 55 years old with active COVID-19. The specimen was peripheral blood. The chain joins TRBV23-1 to TRBJ1-2; D perhaps matches TRBD1 (5 bases). TRBV23-1 is reported as an ORF; its role is uncertain. The CDR3 region has the DNA TGCGCCAGCAGTCCTTGCGGGGGGAACTATGGCTACACCTTC. Protein product: CASSPCGGNYGYTF.